These 23 T cell receptor beta chains came from one sample sequenced in a study of T cell repertoires in cytomegalovirus infection. TCRdb reprocessed the reads via MiXCR and lists one record per CDR3 protein. The sample records around 440,000 distinct CDR3 sequences, about 11% being singletons. Sample: PBMCs. These receptors all stem from a human donor in good health (CMV status not recorded). Some clones in this sample may be carry-over from other donors' samples.

V is TRBV5-1 and J is TRBJ2-5; 10 positions agree with TRBD2. After removal of 3 bases from V and 4 bases from J, the junction contained 9 bases not matched to a gene. Germline lookup yields CDR1 SGHRS and CDR2 YFSETQ. The CDR3 totals 16 residues. CDR3 in DNA: TGCGCCAGCAGCTCGAAGGCTAGCGGGAGATCAGAGACCCAGTACTTC. Translating it yields CASSSKASGRSETQYF.

This clonotype was observed a handful of times. The V gene is TRBV20-1, the J gene TRBJ1-5; D gene uncertain. The CDR3 contains 12 residues. CDR1 is DFQATT, CDR2 SNEGSKA, per germline (reference sequence). Trimming removed 1 base at V and 8 bases at J, with 9 bases between. The CDR3 nucleotides are TGCAGTGCTAGAGCCCTGGGGAAGCCCCAGCATTTT. Protein sequence: CSARALGKPQHF.

This clonotype was detected many times. The chain carries TRBV15 and TRBJ1-1, with D possibly being TRBD1 (5 bases). The germline V gene has CDR1 LNHNV and CDR2 YYDKDF (reference sequence). V lost 5 bases, J lost 5 bases, and 15 bases lay in between. The CDR3 spans 14 residues. This chain's CDR3 is CATSRKGKETEAFF. CDR3 DNA: TGTGCCACCAGCCGTAAGGGGAAAGAGACTGAAGCTTTCTTT.

The sample holds many counts of this clonotype. V is TRBV11-2 and J is TRBJ2-7, with 8 bases fitting TRBD1. Germline V gene sequence: CDR1 SGHAT, CDR2 FQNNGV. The CDR3 runs 15 residues. Trimming cost V 1 base and J 5 bases; bases outside gene matches: 7. CDR3 nucleotide sequence: TGTGCCAGCAGCTTAGTGGTGCAGGGGGCGAACGAGCAGTACTTC. Amino acids: CASSLVVQGANEQYF.

There are many counts of this clonotype. J is TRBJ2-3 and V is TRBV7-2; TRBD2 aligns across 7 bases. The germline gives CDR1 SGHTA, CDR2 FQGNSA. The CDR3 has 15 residues. V lost 7 bases to trimming and J lost 5 bases; unmatched junction nucleotides: 12. CDR3 sequence: CASTPTSGGIDTQYF. CDR3 bases: TGTGCCAGCACCCCCACGTCGGGGGGAATAGATACGCAGTATTTT. The entire variable domain, with the rest obtained from reference TRBV7-2 and TRBJ2-3, is as follows: GAGVSQSPSNKVTEKGKDVELRCDPISGHTALYWYRQSLGQGLEFLIYFQGNSAPDKSGLPSDRFSAERTGGSVSTLTIQRTQQEDSAVYLCASTPTSGGIDTQYFGPGTRLTVL.

The rearrangement joins TRBV6-1 to TRBJ2-2, with a weak D call TRBD2 (6 bases). The CDR3 loop spans 16 amino acids. Trimming cost V 2 bases and J 4 bases, with 14 bases left between them. CDR1 MNHNS and CDR2 SASEGT come from the germline V gene. In DNA form, the CDR3 reads TGTGCCAGCAGTGAACGACGGGGGTCGGGCACCGGGGAGCTGTTTTTT. It specifies CASSERRGSGTGELFF.

This clonotype was seen a few times. The CDR3 DNA reads TGTGCCAGCTCACCCGACAGGTACAATGAGCAGTTCTTC. It translates to CASSPDRYNEQFF. This chain joins TRBV18 and TRBJ2-1, with D possibly matching TRBD1 (6 bases). CDR1 and CDR2 from the germline V gene are KGHSH and LQKENI. The V end was cut by 3 bases, the J end by 4 bases, with 7 bases between. This CDR3 is built from 13 residues.

This clonotype came up many times. The chain recombines TRBV7-2 with TRBJ2-3; either TRBD1 or TRBD2 may fit D (6 bases each). V lost 4 bases and J 4 bases, leaving 12 bases between the germline ends. In germline, CDR1 is SGHTA, CDR2 FQGNSA. The CDR3 consists of 14 residues. The CDR3 region has the DNA TGTGCCAGCAGCTCCCAAAGGGGGGCAGATACGCAGTATTTT. Amino acid sequence: CASSSQRGADTQYF.

This clonotype has a handful of counts. The rearrangement uses TRBV7-9 and TRBJ2-5; D is possibly TRBD2 (6 bases). The germline V and J ends were trimmed by 2 bases and 2 bases, with 12 bases remaining between them. Germline loops: CDR1 SEHNR, CDR2 FQNEAQ (reference sequence). The CDR3 totals 15 residues. CDR3 bases: TGTGCCAGCAGCTTAAGGGCTAGCGCGCAAGAGACCCAGTACTTC. The encoded protein is CASSLRASAQETQYF.

This clonotype appeared many times. The chain recombines TRBV20-1 with TRBJ2-7, with D tentatively TRBD1 (6 bases). Germline CDR1 and CDR2: DFQATT and SNEGSKA (reference sequence). V was shortened by 1 base and J by 4 bases, with 14 bases between the two germline ends. CDR3 length: 14 residues. CDR3 coding DNA: TGCAGTGCTAGAGGCTCGACAGGTTCTTACGAGCAGTACTTC. Amino acids: CSARGSTGSYEQYF.

This clonotype was counted only a few times. This chain joins TRBV2 and TRBJ1-5; D ambiguous. CDR1 SNHLY and CDR2 FYNNEI come from the germline V gene. This CDR3 has 14 residues. Trimming took off 6 bases at V and 2 bases at J, with 11 bases between the two ends. This chain's CDR3 is CASSVRVRNQPQHF. CDR3 sequence (DNA): TGTGCCAGCAGCGTCCGGGTGCGCAATCAGCCCCAGCATTTT.

This clonotype was recorded at least ten times. The rearrangement links TRBV6-2 or TRBV6-3 to TRBJ2-7, with a possible D match to TRBD1 (5 bases). Germline CDR1 and CDR2: MNHEY and SVGEGT. The CDR3 has 15 amino acids. The V and J ends lost 6 bases and 4 bases respectively, with 19 bases between them. The CDR3 loop is CASSPLFWQGYEQYF. DNA of the CDR3: TGTGCCAGCAGCCCCCTGTTCTGGCAGGGATACGAGCAGTACTTC.

This clonotype was seen ten or more times. This rearrangement joins TRBV6-4 to TRBJ2-3; a possible D gene is TRBD2 (6 bases). This CDR3 is 15 amino acids long. Per germline, CDR1 MRHNA and CDR2 SNTAGT. Trimming left V 0 bases short and J 5 bases short, with 12 bases between. The CDR3 loop is CASSDSAGWVDTQYF. The DNA for the CDR3 is TGTGCCAGCAGTGACTCGGCGGGATGGGTAGATACGCAGTATTTT.

There are many counts of this clonotype. The chain has TRBV6-5 and TRBJ2-7; D is possibly TRBD1 or TRBD2 (6 bases each). Per the germline V gene, CDR1 is MNHEY and CDR2 is SVGAGI. V was cut by 6 bases and J by 0 bases, with 18 bases left in between. CDR3 size: 16 residues. The DNA of the CDR3 is TGTGCCAGCAGCTTACCCTCCGGGGGCCTCTCCTACGAGCAGTACTTC. Protein: CASSLPSGGLSYEQYF.

A word on this clonotype: The junction departs from germline at one end; a sequencing error may be responsible. This rearrangement joins TRBV23-1 to TRBJ2-2; 7 nucleotides align to TRBD1. TRBV23-1 is an ORF for which the function is uncertain. The CDR3 is made up of 16 amino acids. This CDR3 is CACRGRLQGNTGELFF. Here the CDR3 DNA reads TGCGCCTGCAGGGGGAGATTGCAAGGGAACACCGGGGAGCTGTTTTTT.

This clonotype has ten or more counts. This rearrangement joins TRBV24-1 to TRBJ2-7; TRBD2 might be the D (6 bases). The germline CDR1 and CDR2 sequences are KGHDR and SFDVKD. The V end was cut by 4 bases, the J end by 3 bases, with 12 bases between. There are 14 residues in the CDR3. Written as DNA, the CDR3 is TGTGCCACCAGTGACCGTGGACTAATCTACGAGCAGTACTTC. Amino acid sequence: CATSDRGLIYEQYF.

This chain links TRBV11-2 with TRBJ1-6, with D perhaps matching TRBD1 (6 bases). The CDR3 is 14 residues long. V shed 3 bases and J shed 8 bases, with 11 bases lying between them. From germline, CDR1 is SGHAT and CDR2 FQNNGV. DNA of the CDR3: TGTGCCAGCAGCTTTGGGGCAGGGGATTCACCCCTCCACTTT. Translation: CASSFGAGDSPLHF.

This clonotype was seen many times. The chain recombines TRBV5-1 with TRBJ2-2; TRBD2 might be the D (5 bases). Germline V gene data show CDR1 as SGHRS and CDR2 as YFSETQ. V was pared by 7 bases and J by 4 bases, with 26 bases between. The CDR3 spans 18 residues. CDR3 sequence (DNA): TGCGCCAGCCCCCTTGCCGGGAAGGGCCAGCCGGGCACCGGGGAGCTGTTTTTT. It encodes CASPLAGKGQPGTGELFF.

This clonotype has a count of ten or more. The CDR3 nucleotides read TGCGCCAGCAGCTTGGGTCCAGCGGGGTATCAGGAGACCCAGTACTTC. Protein: CASSLGPAGYQETQYF. The rearrangement joins TRBV5-1 to TRBJ2-5; 7 positions match TRBD2. Trimming removed 0 bases from V and 5 bases from J; junction bases left unmatched: 10. The V gene's germline CDR1 is SGHRS and CDR2 YFSETQ. The CDR3 totals 16 residues.

This clonotype was counted a few times. This chain uses TRBV20-1 with TRBJ1-4; 9 nucleotides line up with TRBD1. V dropped 5 bases and J dropped 2; count of bases not matched to a gene: 15. Germline CDR1 is DFQATT and CDR2 is SNEGSKA (reference sequence). The CDR3 spans 18 residues. CDR3 sequence (DNA): TGCAGTGCTCTAGATTACGGGACAGGGAGGGTCACTAATGAAAAACTGTTTTTT. Its translation is CSALDYGTGRVTNEKLFF.

V gene TRBV25-1 combines with J gene TRBJ2-5; TRBD1 matches at 12 bases. The V and J ends lost 5 bases and 4 bases, in that order; junction bases with no gene match: 5. CDR1 and CDR2 from the germline V gene are MGHDK and SYGVNS. The CDR3 runs 15 residues. CDR3 in amino acids: CASSPGTGGTETQYF. The CDR3 nucleotides are TGTGCCAGCAGTCCCGGGACAGGGGGCACAGAGACCCAGTACTTC.

Ten or more counts support this clonotype. The genes are TRBV9 and TRBJ2-7; D perhaps matches TRBD1 (6 bases). V was pared by 0 bases and J by 6 bases, with 13 bases between. This CDR3 has 14 amino acids. In germline, CDR1 is SGDLS, CDR2 YYNGEE. CDR3 amino acids: CASSVGTAASEQYF. The CDR3 bases are TGTGCCAGCAGCGTAGGGACAGCCGCCAGCGAGCAGTACTTC.

This clonotype was recorded at least ten times. V gene TRBV7-2 combines with J gene TRBJ1-1; D is uncertain. V gave up 0 bases and J gave up 0 bases, with 5 bases separating them. Germline V gene data show CDR1 as SGHTA and CDR2 as FQGNSA. This CDR3 spans 14 amino acids. CDR3 residues: CASSLAIMNTEAFF. CDR3 bases: TGTGCCAGCAGCTTAGCCATCATGAACACTGAAGCTTTCTTT.